This is a list of T cell receptor beta chains from one sample in a study of identical twins. From the 5' RACE reads, TCRdb called clonotypes with MiXCR, one entry per CDR3 protein. The data hold 500,000 to 600,000 distinct CDR3 sequences, with about 20% observed a single time. Separately, the same data were catalogued under a study of T cells expressing NK-cell markers.

The sequenced material came from CD4+ T cells sorted from blood. These TCRs come from a woman aged 18-35 years in good health. Both conserved end residues are trimmed from each CDR3. Each record gives: CDR3 protein, clone size, CDR3 length, J gene, V gene. Only part of the rows carry a size: once, few, many, or a class if the clone is expanded.

ASSLRRGLSYNEQF | few | 14 | TRBJ2-1 | TRBV5-4
AWLSQENTEAF | once | 11 | TRBJ1-1 | TRBV30
SARGLASNQETQY | . | 13 | TRBJ2-5 | TRBV20-1
ASSLDSLTEAF | . | 11 | TRBJ1-1 | TRBV7-7
SARGLGQGYYEQY | few | 13 | TRBJ2-7 | TRBV20-1
ASSEAPGGELF | . | 11 | TRBJ2-2 | TRBV2
SARIAGGKETQY | . | 12 | TRBJ2-5 | TRBV20-1
ASSMDSQNTEAF | many | 12 | TRBJ1-1 | TRBV5-1
SAPPAGGGANEQF | . | 13 | TRBJ2-1 | TRBV20-1
AISGGQGGNTQY | many | 12 | TRBJ2-3 | TRBV10-3
AISDVAGGLQETQY | many | 14 | TRBJ2-5 | TRBV10-3
SARDSWGGSYEQY | . | 13 | TRBJ2-7 | TRBV20-1
ASSTTVMNTEAF | few | 12 | TRBJ1-1 | TRBV5-1
ASSLGGTNQETQY | . | 13 | TRBJ2-5 | TRBV5-1
AIRLGPSQETQY | . | 12 | TRBJ2-5 | TRBV10-3
SGAGTGSETQY | few | 11 | TRBJ2-5 | TRBV29-1
ASSLMGGTSYNEQF | few | 14 | TRBJ2-1 | TRBV7-9
ASSLRQAGGSTDTQY | few | 15 | TRBJ2-3 | TRBV12-3/TRBV12-4